The present TCR beta chain was sequenced within a study of blood T cell repertoires in COVID-19. Background on the study: COVID-19 samples from acute and convalescent phases originated in the United States, Italy and Spain. Nucleic acid was either cDNA or gDNA, and it came from T cells, B-cell-depleted T cells, or PBMCs.

Original methodology: Amplifying reference gene primers gave estimates of nucleated cell counts. The method was immunoSEQ multiplex PCR; TCRdb's version includes in-frame clones alone and lacks a portion of them. The DNA was the basis for D and trimming; V, J and clone size are from that table. Of 60,000 or so clones in the sample, 75% to 95% were seen once. The source of this sequence is a human donor with active COVID-19. The donor label of this sample is uncertain. Sequencing was done on a sample of peripheral blood.

CDR3 region: CASSSWTTAGEQYF. The CDR3 nucleotides are TGCGCCAGCAGCTCCTGGACCACTGCGGGTGAGCAGTACTTC. The genes are TRBV4-1 and TRBJ2-7; D is perhaps TRBD2 (5 bases). Trimming pared 5 bases from V and 7 bases from J, leaving 18 bases between. The CDR3 covers 14 residues. Germline V gene lookup returns CDR1 MGHRA and CDR2 YSYEKL.